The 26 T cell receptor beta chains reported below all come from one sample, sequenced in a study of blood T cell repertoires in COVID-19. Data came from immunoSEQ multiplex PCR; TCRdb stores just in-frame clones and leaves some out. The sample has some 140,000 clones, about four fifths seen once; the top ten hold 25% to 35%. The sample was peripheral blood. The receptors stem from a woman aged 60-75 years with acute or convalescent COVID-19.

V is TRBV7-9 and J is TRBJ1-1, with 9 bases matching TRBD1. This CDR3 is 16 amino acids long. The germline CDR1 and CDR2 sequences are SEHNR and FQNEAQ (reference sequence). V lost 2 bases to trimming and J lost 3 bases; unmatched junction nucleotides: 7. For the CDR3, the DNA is TGTGCCAGCAGCTTAAGGCTGGGGGACAGGGACACTGAAGCTTTCTTT. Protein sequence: CASSLRLGDRDTEAFF.

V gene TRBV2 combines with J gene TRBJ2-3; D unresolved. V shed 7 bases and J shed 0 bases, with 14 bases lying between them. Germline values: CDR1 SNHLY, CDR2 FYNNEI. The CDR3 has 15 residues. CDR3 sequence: CASTPELPSTDTQYF. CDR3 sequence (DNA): TGTGCCAGCACCCCTGAACTCCCTAGCACAGATACGCAGTATTTT.

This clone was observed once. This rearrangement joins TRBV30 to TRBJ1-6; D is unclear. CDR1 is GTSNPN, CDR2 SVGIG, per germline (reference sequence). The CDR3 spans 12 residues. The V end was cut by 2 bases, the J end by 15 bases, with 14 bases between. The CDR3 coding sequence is TGTGCCTGGAGTTCCCCACCGGGGAGCCTCCACTTT. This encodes CAWSSPPGSLHF.

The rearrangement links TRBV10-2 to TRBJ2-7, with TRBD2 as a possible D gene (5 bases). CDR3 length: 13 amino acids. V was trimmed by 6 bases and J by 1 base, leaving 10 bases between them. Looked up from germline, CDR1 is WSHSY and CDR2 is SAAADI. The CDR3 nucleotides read TGCGCCAGCAGCGCTAGCTGGTCCTACGAGCAGTACGTC. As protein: CASSASWSYEQYV.

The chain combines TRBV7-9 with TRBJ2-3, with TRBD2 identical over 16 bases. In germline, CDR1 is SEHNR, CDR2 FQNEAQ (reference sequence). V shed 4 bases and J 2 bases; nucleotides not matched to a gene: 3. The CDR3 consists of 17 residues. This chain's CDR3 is CASSWGLAGGFTDTQYF. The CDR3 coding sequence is TGTGCCAGCAGCTGGGGACTAGCGGGGGGGTTCACAGATACGCAGTATTTT. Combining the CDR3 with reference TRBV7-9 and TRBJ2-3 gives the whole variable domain DTGVSQNPRHKITKRGQNVTFRCDPISEHNRLYWYRQTLGQGPEFLTYFQNEAQLEKSRLLSDRFSAERPKGSFSTLEIQRTEQGDSAMYLCASSWGLAGGFTDTQYFGPGTRLTVL.

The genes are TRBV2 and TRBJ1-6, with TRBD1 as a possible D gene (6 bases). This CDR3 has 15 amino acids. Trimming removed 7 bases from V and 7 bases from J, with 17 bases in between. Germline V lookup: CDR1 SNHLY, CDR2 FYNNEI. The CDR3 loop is CASKAAGVANSPLHF. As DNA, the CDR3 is TGTGCCAGCAAGGCCGCAGGGGTTGCCAATTCACCCCTCCACTTT.

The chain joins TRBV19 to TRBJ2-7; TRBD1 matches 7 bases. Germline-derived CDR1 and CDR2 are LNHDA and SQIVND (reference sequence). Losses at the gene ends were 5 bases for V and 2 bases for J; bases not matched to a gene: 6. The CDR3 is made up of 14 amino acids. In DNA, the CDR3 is TGTGCCAGTAGTGGGGGACAGCCACCCTACGAGCAGTACGTC. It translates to CASSGGQPPYEQYV.

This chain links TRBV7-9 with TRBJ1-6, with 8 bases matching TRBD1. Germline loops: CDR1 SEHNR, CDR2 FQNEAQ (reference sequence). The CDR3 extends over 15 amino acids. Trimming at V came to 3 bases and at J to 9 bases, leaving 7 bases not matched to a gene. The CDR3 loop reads CASSFGQGGVSPLHF. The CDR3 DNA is TGTGCCAGCAGCTTCGGACAGGGAGGTGTTTCACCCCTCCACTTT.

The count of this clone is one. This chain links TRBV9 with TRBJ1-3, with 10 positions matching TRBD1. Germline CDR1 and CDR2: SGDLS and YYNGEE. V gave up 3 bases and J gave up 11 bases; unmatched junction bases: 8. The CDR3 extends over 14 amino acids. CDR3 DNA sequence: TGTGCCAGCAGCGCACTGGGGACAGGGGAAGCCATATATTTT. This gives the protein CASSALGTGEAIYF. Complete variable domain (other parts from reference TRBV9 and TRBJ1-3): DSGVTQTPKHLITATGQRVTLRCSPRSGDLSVYWYQQSLDQGLQFLIQYYNGEERAKGNILERFSAQQFPDLHSELNLSSLELGDSALYFCASSALGTGEAIYFGEGSWLTVV.

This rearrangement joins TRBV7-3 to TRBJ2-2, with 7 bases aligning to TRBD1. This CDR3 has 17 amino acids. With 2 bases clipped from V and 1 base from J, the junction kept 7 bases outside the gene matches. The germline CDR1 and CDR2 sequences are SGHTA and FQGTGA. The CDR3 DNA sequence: TGTGCCAGCAGCTTAGGGGTGACAGGGCTGAACACCGGGGAGCTGTTTTTT. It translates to CASSLGVTGLNTGELFF.

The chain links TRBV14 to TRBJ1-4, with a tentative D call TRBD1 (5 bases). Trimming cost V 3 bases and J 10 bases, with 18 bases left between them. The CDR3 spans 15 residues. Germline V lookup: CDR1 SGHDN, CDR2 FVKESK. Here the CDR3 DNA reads TGTGCCAGCAGCCATCGAGATGGGGCCCCGGCAAAACTGTTTTTT. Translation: CASSHRDGAPAKLFF.

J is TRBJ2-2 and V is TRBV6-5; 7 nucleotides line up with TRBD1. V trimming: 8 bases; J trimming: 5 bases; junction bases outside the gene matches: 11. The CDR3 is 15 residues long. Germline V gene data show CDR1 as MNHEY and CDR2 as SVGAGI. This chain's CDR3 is CASLAGGVKTGELFF. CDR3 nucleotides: TGTGCCAGCTTAGCAGGGGGTGTCAAAACCGGGGAGCTGTTTTTT.

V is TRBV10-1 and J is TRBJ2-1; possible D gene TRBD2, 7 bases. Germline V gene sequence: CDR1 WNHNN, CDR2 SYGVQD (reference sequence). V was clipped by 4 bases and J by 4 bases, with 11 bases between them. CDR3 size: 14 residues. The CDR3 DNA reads TGCGCCAGCAGTGGGGGGGGCACATACAATGAGCAGTTCTTC. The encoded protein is CASSGGGTYNEQFF.

As DNA, the CDR3 is TGTGCCAGCTGGGCAGACAGAACCTATGGCTACACCTTC. It translates to CASWADRTYGYTF. This chain uses TRBV18 with TRBJ1-2; D is possibly TRBD1 (5 bases). CDR1 KGHSH and CDR2 LQKENI come from the germline V gene. The V and J ends lost 7 bases and 4 bases respectively, with 13 bases between them. CDR3 length equals 13 residues.

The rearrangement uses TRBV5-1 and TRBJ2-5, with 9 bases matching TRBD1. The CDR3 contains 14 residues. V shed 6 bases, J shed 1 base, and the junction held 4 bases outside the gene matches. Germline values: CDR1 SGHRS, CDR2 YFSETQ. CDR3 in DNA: TGCGCCAGCACTCGGACAGGGGCCCAAGAGACCCAGTACTTC. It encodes CASTRTGAQETQYF.

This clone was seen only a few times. CDR3: CASSKVRQAKGPYGYTF. The CDR3 coding sequence is TGTGCCAGCAGCAAAGTACGACAGGCCAAGGGTCCCTATGGCTACACCTTC. This chain connects TRBV7-2 to TRBJ1-2, with D possibly being TRBD1 (6 bases). V lost 5 bases and J lost 4, with 23 bases in between. This CDR3 is 17 amino acids long. Germline lookup yields CDR1 SGHTA and CDR2 FQGNSA.

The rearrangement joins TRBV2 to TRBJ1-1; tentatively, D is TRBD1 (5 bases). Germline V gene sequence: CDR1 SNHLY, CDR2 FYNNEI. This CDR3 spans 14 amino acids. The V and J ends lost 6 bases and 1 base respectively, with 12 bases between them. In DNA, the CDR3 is TGTGCCAGCAGGGTCCTGGGGCGGAACACTGAAGCTTTCTTT. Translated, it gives CASRVLGRNTEAFF.

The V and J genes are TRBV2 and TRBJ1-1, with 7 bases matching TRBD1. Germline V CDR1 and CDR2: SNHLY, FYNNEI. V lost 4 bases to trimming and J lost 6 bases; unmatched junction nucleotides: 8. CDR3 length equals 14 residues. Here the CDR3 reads CASSVVGTAAEAFF. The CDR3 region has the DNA TGTGCCAGCAGTGTGGTCGGGACAGCGGCTGAAGCTTTCTTT.

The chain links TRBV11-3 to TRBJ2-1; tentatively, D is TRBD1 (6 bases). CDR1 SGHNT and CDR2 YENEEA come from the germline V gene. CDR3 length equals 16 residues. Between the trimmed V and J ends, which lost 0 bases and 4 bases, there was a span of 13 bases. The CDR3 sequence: CASSLDLRQGYNEQFF. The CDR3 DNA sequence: TGTGCCAGCAGCTTAGATTTGCGTCAGGGGTACAATGAGCAGTTCTTC.

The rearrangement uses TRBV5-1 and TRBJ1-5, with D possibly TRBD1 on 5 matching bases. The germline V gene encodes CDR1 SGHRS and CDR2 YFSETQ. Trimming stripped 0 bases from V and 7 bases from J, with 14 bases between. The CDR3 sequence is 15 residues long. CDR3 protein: CASSLGPVRGQPQHF. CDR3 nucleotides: TGCGCCAGCAGCTTGGGCCCGGTTCGGGGGCAGCCCCAGCATTTT.

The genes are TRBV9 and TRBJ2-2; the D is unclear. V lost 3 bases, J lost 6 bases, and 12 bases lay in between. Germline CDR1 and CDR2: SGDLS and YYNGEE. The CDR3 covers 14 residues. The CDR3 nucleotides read TGTGCCAGCAGCGCTGACTCCTACGCCGGGGAGCTGTTTTTT. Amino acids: CASSADSYAGELFF.

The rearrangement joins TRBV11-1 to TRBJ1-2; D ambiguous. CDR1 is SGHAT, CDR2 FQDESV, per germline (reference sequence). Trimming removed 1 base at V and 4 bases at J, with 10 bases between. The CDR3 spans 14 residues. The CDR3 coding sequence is TGTGCCAGCAGCTTAGGTACAGAAGTCTATGGCTACACCTTC. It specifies CASSLGTEVYGYTF.

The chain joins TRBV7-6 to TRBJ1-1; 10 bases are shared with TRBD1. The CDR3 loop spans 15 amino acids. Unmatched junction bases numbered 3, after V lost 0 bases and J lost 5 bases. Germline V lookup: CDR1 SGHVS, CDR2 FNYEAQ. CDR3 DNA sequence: TGTGCCAGCAGCTTAGCCGGGACAGGGGTTACTGAAGCTTTCTTT. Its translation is CASSLAGTGVTEAFF.

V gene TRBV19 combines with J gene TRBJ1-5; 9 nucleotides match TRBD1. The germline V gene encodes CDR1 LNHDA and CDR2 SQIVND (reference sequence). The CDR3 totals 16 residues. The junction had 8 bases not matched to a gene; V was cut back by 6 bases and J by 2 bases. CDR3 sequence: CASSTQGARGNQPQHF. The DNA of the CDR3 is TGTGCCAGTAGCACACAGGGGGCGCGTGGCAATCAGCCCCAGCATTTT.

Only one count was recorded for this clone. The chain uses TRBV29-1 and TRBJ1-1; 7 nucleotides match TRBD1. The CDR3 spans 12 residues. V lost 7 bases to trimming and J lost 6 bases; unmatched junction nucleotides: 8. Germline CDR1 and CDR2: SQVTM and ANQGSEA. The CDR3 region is CSGAGQGAEAFF. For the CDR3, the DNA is TGCAGCGGTGCGGGGCAGGGGGCTGAAGCTTTCTTT. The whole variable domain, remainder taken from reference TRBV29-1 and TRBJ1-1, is SAVISQKPSRDICQRGTSLTIQCQVDSQVTMMFWYRQQPGQSLTLIATANQGSEATYESGFVIDKFPISRPNLTFSTLTVSNMSPEDSSIYLCSGAGQGAEAFFGQGTRLTVV.

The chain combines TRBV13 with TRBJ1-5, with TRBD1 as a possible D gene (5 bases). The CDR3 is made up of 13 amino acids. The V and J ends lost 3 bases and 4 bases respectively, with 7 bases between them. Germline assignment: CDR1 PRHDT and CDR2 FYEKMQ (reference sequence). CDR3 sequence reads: CASSFGTNQPQHF. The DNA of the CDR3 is TGTGCCAGCAGCTTCGGGACTAATCAGCCCCAGCATTTT.